This T cell receptor (beta chain) was sequenced during a study of CD4 T cells in relation to SARS-CoV-2 and coronaviruses (dated by TCRdb to the early 2020s). Concerning the study at large: A median age of roughly 35 years, with a range of about 21 to 72 years, was recorded for the full convalescent cohort of over 9 patients. Among the 12 convalescent patients, 8 males and 4 females were included, and two of the subjects were Hispanic. Patient-derived lymphoblastoid cell lines were used to map the HLA restriction of shared crossreactive spike epitopes. At the level of individual TCR clonotypes, the study evaluated whether memory CD4+ T cells crossreact between the spike proteins of SARS-CoV-2 and those of common cold coronaviruses. The Adaptive Biotechnologies TCR-sequencing kit was used to sequence samples from three pre-COVID donors and the naive versus memory experiments, while other data came from Illumina-based sequencing. For other donors in the study, expansion assays were sequenced with a different, Illumina-based TCR-beta assay. Study-wide findings and limitations: Crossreactivity analysis was centred on spike protein, so crossreactivity against other viral proteins was not assessed. Crossreactive clones showed significantly weaker SARS-CoV-2-driven expansion than monoreactive clones, consistent with antigenic imprinting. Sequencing naive versus memory cells indicated that the assay picks up memory recall responses, not primary responses primed during culture. Because no donor provided both pre-pandemic and post-infection samples, tracing the source of pre-existing responses was limited. The study was constrained by small numbers of patients and of tested TCRs. Memory CD4+ clonotypes crossrecognizing SARS-CoV-2 and at least one common cold coronavirus spike were found in approximately 60% of donors.

CDR1 and CDR2, looked up from the germline V gene, are MGHDK and SYGVNS. From the cysteine through the phenylalanine, the CDR3 covers 14 amino acids. CDR3 DNA only is kept here, 42 bases in frame from base 1. V lost 3 bases and J lost 6 bases; the stretch between them is 11 bases long. Deep-resolution immunoSEQ TCR-beta sequencing was performed on DNA from uncultured naive and memory CD4+ T cells. On the authors' methods: Preprocessing removed nonproductive sequences and CDR3s not starting with C, not ending with F or W, or shorter than 7 amino acids. Cultured and uncultured naive and memory CD4+ repertoires were searched for previously identified spike- and CEF-reactive CDR3s. CDR3 homology was measured as pairwise Levenshtein distance, computed with the stringdist R package after trimming three terminal residues from each end. TCRdb's version of the immuneACCESS table is confined to in-frame rearrangements and falls short of the full clone set. An unresolved V gene accounts for under half of the shortfall where checked; the remainder is of unknown origin. For V, J and clone size, that table is used; D and trimming come from the DNA. The sample table contains about 56,000 clones; only one count was recorded for 92% of them. The ten largest clones represent 0.3% to 0.45% of the sample.

Naive and memory CD4+ T cells were separated from cryopreserved PBMCs by first enriching for CD4 and then performing EasySep naive CD4+ T cell enrichment. Ficoll-Paque PLUS gradient centrifugation was used to isolate PBMCs from either whole blood or leukapheresis product. PBMCs were either cryopreserved at -140 degrees C or used fresh in the expansion assay. The QIAamp Micro DNA Kit was used to extract genomic DNA from the CD4+ T cells. Concerning this clone: Its specific antigen is unknown. No quality values exist for individual bases; no much larger clone is one base distant.

The rearranged chain carries TRBV25-1 and TRBJ2-2; 6 matching bases give a weak D call of TRBD2. This sequence originates from an adult with COVID-19. The sample consisted of naive CD4+ T cells from PBMCs. The cell subset or site label, read with the paper, signifies: naive CD4+ T cells isolated by negative enrichment. The CDR3 reads CASSDGGWAGELFF. DNA sequence: TGTGCCAGCAGTGACGGGGGATGGGCCGGGGAGCTGTTTTTT.